This T cell receptor (beta chain) was captured by sequencing in a study of cytomegalovirus exposure and HLA in healthy donors. Looking at the study overall: Samples from HLA-typed donors yielded 65 million to 85 million unique TCRs in an early data release. Study findings and constraints: A later analysis linked a missense variant in DCLRE1C to the trimming of TCR beta V and J genes.

CDR1 and CDR2 (germline): MNHEY, SMNVEV (reference sequence). The CDR3 sequence is 15 residues long. Trimming cost V 3 bases and J 8 bases, with 14 bases left between them. Remarks on this clone: What it recognizes is unknown.

The PCR had 60 Vbeta and 13 Jbeta primers. The assay was immunoSEQ multiplex PCR, and TCRdb's table has in-frame clones only and misses some. The repertoire consists of approximately 220,000 clones, with about 79% occurring once and the leading ten covering around 1.8%. The sequence came from a man aged 18 to 30 in good health and CMV-seronegative. The specimen was PBMCs. The chain links TRBV27 to TRBJ1-6, with D unresolved. CDR3 in amino acids: CASSFGTLEDSPLHF. The CDR3 nucleotides are TGTGCCAGCAGTTTCGGTACCCTTGAGGATTCACCCCTCCACTTT.